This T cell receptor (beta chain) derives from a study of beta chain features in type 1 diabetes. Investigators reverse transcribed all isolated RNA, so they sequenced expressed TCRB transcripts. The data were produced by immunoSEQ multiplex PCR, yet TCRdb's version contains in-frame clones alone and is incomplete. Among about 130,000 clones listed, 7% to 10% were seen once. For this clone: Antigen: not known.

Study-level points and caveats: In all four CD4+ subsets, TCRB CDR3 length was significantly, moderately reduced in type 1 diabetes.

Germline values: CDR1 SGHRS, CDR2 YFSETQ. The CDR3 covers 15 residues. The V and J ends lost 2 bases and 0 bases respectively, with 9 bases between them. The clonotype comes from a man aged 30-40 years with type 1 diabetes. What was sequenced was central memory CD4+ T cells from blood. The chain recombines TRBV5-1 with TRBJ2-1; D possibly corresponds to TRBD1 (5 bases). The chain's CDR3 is CASSLDSTSYNEQFF. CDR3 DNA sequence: TGCGCCAGCAGCTTAGACAGCACCTCCTACAATGAGCAGTTCTTC.